The T cell receptor beta chain under discussion was sequenced for a study of T-cell reconstitution after alpha-beta-depleted transplantation in children. Points from the study as a whole: When one year had passed after transplant, most T-cell counts and diversity came from newly produced T cells. Reportedly, roughly two months post-transplant, alpha-beta T cells arose from several hundred expanded graft clones. Diversity of TCRbeta at day 60 was high in some patients, arising from surviving recipient T cells and thymic progenitors.

J was trimmed by 5 bases and V by 10 bases; bases with no gene match: 8. This CDR3 comprises 13 residues. The V gene's germline CDR1 is MNHEY and CDR2 SVGEGT. Unique molecular identifiers were incorporated into the prepared TCRbeta library. TCRdb itself ran the PCR reads through MiXCR, one entry per CDR3 protein. The sample lists fewer than 350,000 distinct CDR3 sequences; over 7.5% were seen once. A word on this clonotype: The antigen remains unidentified.

The chain carries TRBV6-2 or TRBV6-3 and TRBJ1-5; 7 nucleotides agree with TRBD1. The sequence was collected from a female patient aged 2-9 years who had a stem cell transplant for Fanconi anemia, so the T cells may come from the graft donor. The input for sequencing was peripheral blood, taken 360 days after TCRalphabeta/CD19-depleted stem cell transplant. The DNA of the CDR3 is TGTGCCATTCGACAGGGCATATATCAGCCCCAGCATTTT. Protein: CAIRQGIYQPQHF.